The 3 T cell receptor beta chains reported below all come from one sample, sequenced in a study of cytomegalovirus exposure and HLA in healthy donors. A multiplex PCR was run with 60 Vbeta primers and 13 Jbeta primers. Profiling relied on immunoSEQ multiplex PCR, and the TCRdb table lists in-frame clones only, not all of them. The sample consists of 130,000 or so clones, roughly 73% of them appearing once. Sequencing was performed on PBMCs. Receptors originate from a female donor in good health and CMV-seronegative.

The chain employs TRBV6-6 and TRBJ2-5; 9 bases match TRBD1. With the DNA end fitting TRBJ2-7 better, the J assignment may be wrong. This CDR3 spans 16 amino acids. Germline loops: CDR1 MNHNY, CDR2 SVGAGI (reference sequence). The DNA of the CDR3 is TGTGCCAGCAGTTACACGTCCGGACAGGGGATTAACGAGCAGTACTTC. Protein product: CASSYTSGQGINEQYF.

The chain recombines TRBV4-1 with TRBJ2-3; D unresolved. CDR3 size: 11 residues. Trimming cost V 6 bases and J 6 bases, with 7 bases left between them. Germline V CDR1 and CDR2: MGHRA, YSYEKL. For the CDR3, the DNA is TGCGCCAGCAGATCTAGTGATACGCAGTATTTT. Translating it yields CASRSSDTQYF.

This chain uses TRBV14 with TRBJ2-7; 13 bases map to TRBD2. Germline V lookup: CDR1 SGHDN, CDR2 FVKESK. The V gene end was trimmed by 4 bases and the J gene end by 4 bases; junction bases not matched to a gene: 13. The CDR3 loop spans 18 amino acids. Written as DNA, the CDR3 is TGTGCCAGCAGCCCCTTACTAGCGGGAGGGCCGGACGGATACGAGCAGTACTTC. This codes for CASSPLLAGGPDGYEQYF.